A selection of T cell receptor beta chains follows, all from one sample in a study of tumor-infiltrating lymphocytes in oesophageal squamous cell carcinoma. Each CDR3 protein gets one entry after TCRdb re-called the PCR reads with MiXCR. The sample has around 13,000 distinct CDR3 sequences, approximately 52% seen once; the top ten hold under 30%. The specimen sequenced was esophageal tumor tissue. These TCRs come from a female donor with esophageal squamous cell carcinoma. CDR3s include the opening cysteine and the closing phenylalanine or tryptophan. Each record gives: D gene, clone size, V gene, J gene, CDR3 DNA, CDR3 protein. The D gene is left open where the match is weak. The size field is filled for only some rows; it gives once, few, many or a size class.

d_call: NA
clone_size: few
v_call: TRBV28
j_call: TRBJ1-1
cdr3_nt: TGCGGGACGGGTCTGAACACTGAAGCTTTCTTT
cdr3_aa: CGTGLNTEAFF

d_call: TRBD2
clone_size: NA
v_call: TRBV7-9
j_call: TRBJ2-4
cdr3_nt: TGTGCCAGCAGCCGTAGCGGGAGGTCCTACAATGAGCAGTACTTC
cdr3_aa: CASSRSGRSYNEQYF

d_call: NA
clone_size: medium-sized
v_call: TRBV27
j_call: TRBJ2-1
cdr3_nt: TGTGCCAGCAGCCCAGATTTAGCTGCCTCCTACAATGAGCAGTTCTTC
cdr3_aa: CASSPDLAASYNEQFF

d_call: NA
clone_size: NA
v_call: TRBV6-2/TRBV6-3
j_call: TRBJ1-1
cdr3_nt: TGTGCCAGCAGACCCACTGGGCGGGACACTGAAGCTTTCTTT
cdr3_aa: CASRPTGRDTEAFF

d_call: TRBD2
clone_size: NA
v_call: TRBV3-1
j_call: TRBJ2-1
cdr3_nt: TGTGCCAGCAGCCGCCAGCGGGACTCCTACAATGAGCAGTTCTTC
cdr3_aa: CASSRQRDSYNEQFF

d_call: TRBD1
clone_size: NA
v_call: TRBV20-1
j_call: TRBJ2-7
cdr3_nt: TGCAGTGCCACCCGACGGGACAGCAGCTCCTACGAGCAGTACTTC
cdr3_aa: CSATRRDSSSYEQYF

d_call: TRBD1
clone_size: once
v_call: TRBV7-9
j_call: TRBJ2-1
cdr3_nt: TGTGCCAGCAGCTTAAAAGGAAGAGGGGACAGGGACAATGAGCAGTTCTTC
cdr3_aa: CASSLKGRGDRDNEQFF

d_call: NA
clone_size: NA
v_call: TRBV10-3
j_call: TRBJ1-2
cdr3_nt: TGTGCCTCCTCCGGGGTCGGACGGCACTATGGCTACACCTTC
cdr3_aa: CASSGVGRHYGYTF

d_call: TRBD2
clone_size: NA
v_call: TRBV7-3
j_call: TRBJ2-1
cdr3_nt: TGTGCCAGCAGCTTAGATGGGGGACTAGTAGGAGGTGAGCAGTTCTTC
cdr3_aa: CASSLDGGLVGGEQFF

d_call: TRBD2
clone_size: NA
v_call: TRBV12-3/TRBV12-4
j_call: TRBJ2-1
cdr3_nt: TGTGCCAGCAGTTTACAAGGACTAGCCGACAATGAGCAGTTCTTC
cdr3_aa: CASSLQGLADNEQFF

d_call: TRBD1
clone_size: NA
v_call: TRBV6-6
j_call: TRBJ2-1
cdr3_nt: TGTGCCAGCAGCGAACAGGGGGCCCGGGAATGGGGAGAGCAGTTCTTC
cdr3_aa: CASSEQGAREWGEQFF

d_call: NA
clone_size: many
v_call: TRBV18
j_call: TRBJ1-4
cdr3_nt: TGTGCCAGCTCACCGGACAGACAACGGGGAACTAATGAAAAACTGTTTTTT
cdr3_aa: CASSPDRQRGTNEKLFF

d_call: NA
clone_size: NA
v_call: TRBV7-2
j_call: TRBJ2-3
cdr3_nt: TGTGCCAGCAGCTTAGTTTACCCGGGACCCGTGACAGATACGCAGTATTTT
cdr3_aa: CASSLVYPGPVTDTQYF

d_call: TRBD2
clone_size: medium-sized
v_call: TRBV7-9
j_call: TRBJ2-3
cdr3_nt: TGTGCCAGCAGCCCGGTTAGCGGGAGGATGTGGGATACGCAGTATTTT
cdr3_aa: CASSPVSGRMWDTQYF

d_call: TRBD2
clone_size: NA
v_call: TRBV7-7
j_call: TRBJ2-5
cdr3_nt: TGTGCTAGCAGCTTAGCGGGGGGAGAGACCCAGTACTTC
cdr3_aa: CASSLAGGETQYF

d_call: TRBD1
clone_size: NA
v_call: TRBV28
j_call: TRBJ2-3
cdr3_nt: TGTGCCAGCTGTCAACAGGGGTGGGACGCAGATACGCTGTATTTT
cdr3_aa: CASCQQGWDADTLYF

d_call: NA
clone_size: NA
v_call: TRBV4-1
j_call: TRBJ1-2
cdr3_nt: TGCGCCAGCAGCCCTAGCAGTAACTATGGCTACACCTTC
cdr3_aa: CASSPSSNYGYTF

d_call: NA
clone_size: NA
v_call: TRBV6-4
j_call: TRBJ2-6
cdr3_nt: TGTGCCAGCAGTGACTCGACTTTC
cdr3_aa: CASSDSTF

d_call: NA
clone_size: NA
v_call: TRBV7-6
j_call: TRBJ1-4
cdr3_nt: TGTGCCAGCAGCTTAAATGTGGCCTACGAGCAGTTTTTT
cdr3_aa: CASSLNVAYEQFF

d_call: NA
clone_size: NA
v_call: TRBV7-3
j_call: TRBJ2-1
cdr3_nt: TGTGCCAGCAGCTTAACTGTAAGCTCCTACAATGAGCAGTTCTTC
cdr3_aa: CASSLTVSSYNEQFF

d_call: NA
clone_size: many
v_call: TRBV4-3
j_call: TRBJ2-1
cdr3_nt: TGCGCCAGCAGCCAAGGTTTAGGGGGGGGCGCGGACAATGAGCAGTTCTTC
cdr3_aa: CASSQGLGGGADNEQFF

d_call: NA
clone_size: many
v_call: TRBV6-4
j_call: TRBJ2-2
cdr3_nt: TGTGCCAGCAGAGAAACCGACACCGGGGAGCTGTTTTTT
cdr3_aa: CASRETDTGELFF

d_call: NA
clone_size: many
v_call: TRBV6-1
j_call: TRBJ2-1
cdr3_nt: TGTGCCAGCAGTCCCTCTCACAGGAACCGCGAGCAGTTCTTC
cdr3_aa: CASSPSHRNREQFF

d_call: TRBD2
clone_size: NA
v_call: TRBV6-1
j_call: TRBJ2-3
cdr3_nt: TGTGCCAGCACCCCCGGGGGTAGCGGGACCACAGATACGCAGTATTTT
cdr3_aa: CASTPGGSGTTDTQYF

d_call: NA
clone_size: NA
v_call: TRBV7-3
j_call: TRBJ2-1
cdr3_nt: TGTGCCAGCAGCTTAAACACCTACAATGAGCAGTTCTTC
cdr3_aa: CASSLNTYNEQFF

d_call: NA
clone_size: few
v_call: TRBV19
j_call: TRBJ2-2
cdr3_nt: TGTGCCAGTAGGACTCTAGCTTTAAGGGGGGAGCTGTTTTTT
cdr3_aa: CASRTLALRGELFF

d_call: NA
clone_size: many
v_call: TRBV7-6
j_call: TRBJ2-1
cdr3_nt: TGTGCCAGCAGCTTAGGGGGCGGGGGACACTCCTACAATGAGCAGTTCTTC
cdr3_aa: CASSLGGGGHSYNEQFF

d_call: NA
clone_size: NA
v_call: TRBV24-1
j_call: TRBJ2-1
cdr3_nt: TGTGCCACCAGTGGGGAGTCTCGAGGGAAGGGGATTAGATACAATGAGCAGTTCTTC
cdr3_aa: CATSGESRGKGIRYNEQFF

d_call: NA
clone_size: NA
v_call: TRBV7-6
j_call: TRBJ2-5
cdr3_nt: TGTGCCAGCAGAACACAGGGTGCGGGGGAGACCCAGTACTTC
cdr3_aa: CASRTQGAGETQYF

d_call: TRBD1
clone_size: NA
v_call: TRBV27
j_call: TRBJ1-3
cdr3_nt: TGTGCCAGCAGTGATTCCAGGGGGGACACCATATATTTT
cdr3_aa: CASSDSRGDTIYF

d_call: NA
clone_size: NA
v_call: TRBV7-8
j_call: TRBJ2-7
cdr3_nt: TGTGCCAGCAGCTTGAAGAGAACCTACGAGCAGTACTTC
cdr3_aa: CASSLKRTYEQYF

d_call: NA
clone_size: NA
v_call: TRBV7-8
j_call: TRBJ2-1
cdr3_nt: TGTGCCAGCAGCTCCGCAAAAAGCTCCTACAATGAGCAGTTCTTC
cdr3_aa: CASSSAKSSYNEQFF

d_call: TRBD1
clone_size: once
v_call: TRBV7-6
j_call: TRBJ2-7
cdr3_nt: TGTGCCAGCAGCTTAGGACAGGGGGTCTCCTACGAGCAGTACTTC
cdr3_aa: CASSLGQGVSYEQYF

d_call: NA
clone_size: once
v_call: TRBV6-1
j_call: TRBJ2-3
cdr3_nt: TGTGCCAGCAGTTACGGCGGGCGCACAGATACGCAGTATTTT
cdr3_aa: CASSYGGRTDTQYF

d_call: TRBD1
clone_size: NA
v_call: TRBV2
j_call: TRBJ1-3
cdr3_nt: TGTGCCAGCAGCGCCGGGACAGCTGCAGCCGGAAACACCATATATTTT
cdr3_aa: CASSAGTAAAGNTIYF

d_call: TRBD1
clone_size: many
v_call: TRBV5-6
j_call: TRBJ1-2
cdr3_nt: TGTGCCAGCAGCTTCTATGACAGGGCAATGGGGTATGGCTACACCTTC
cdr3_aa: CASSFYDRAMGYGYTF

d_call: NA
clone_size: NA
v_call: TRBV7-9
j_call: TRBJ2-3
cdr3_nt: TGTGCCAGCAGCCGCGCTCGAGATACGCAGTATTTT
cdr3_aa: CASSRARDTQYF

d_call: NA
clone_size: NA
v_call: TRBV28
j_call: TRBJ2-1
cdr3_nt: TGTGCCAGCAGTTCACTAGCAACTAACAATGAGCAGTTCTTC
cdr3_aa: CASSSLATNNEQFF

d_call: NA
clone_size: medium-sized
v_call: TRBV7-7
j_call: TRBJ2-3
cdr3_nt: TGTGCTAGCAGCTTAGCGGAAACAGATACGCAGTATTTT
cdr3_aa: CASSLAETDTQYF

d_call: TRBD2
clone_size: NA
v_call: TRBV28
j_call: TRBJ2-5
cdr3_nt: TGTGCCAGCAGTTTGAGAGGACTAGGGACCCAAGAGACCCAGTACTTC
cdr3_aa: CASSLRGLGTQETQYF

d_call: NA
clone_size: NA
v_call: TRBV6-1
j_call: TRBJ2-7
cdr3_nt: TGTGCCAGCAGTGAAAACAGGCCTACCTACGAGCAGTACTTC
cdr3_aa: CASSENRPTYEQYF

d_call: TRBD1
clone_size: NA
v_call: TRBV7-6
j_call: TRBJ1-1
cdr3_nt: TGTGCCAGCGTCGGCCCAGCCGGGACAGGGGTGAACACTGAAGCTTTCTTT
cdr3_aa: CASVGPAGTGVNTEAFF

d_call: NA
clone_size: NA
v_call: TRBV6-1
j_call: TRBJ2-1
cdr3_nt: TGTGCCAGCGGTAAAAGTTGGGGGGCTTCCGATGAGCAGTTCTTC
cdr3_aa: CASGKSWGASDEQFF

d_call: TRBD2
clone_size: NA
v_call: TRBV7-3
j_call: TRBJ2-2
cdr3_nt: TGTGCCAGCAGCTACCCCGGGACTAGCGACACCGGGGAGCTGTTTTTT
cdr3_aa: CASSYPGTSDTGELFF

d_call: NA
clone_size: many
v_call: TRBV28
j_call: TRBJ1-5
cdr3_nt: TGTGCCAGCAGTTTTACGGGATATCAGCCCCAGCATTTT
cdr3_aa: CASSFTGYQPQHF

d_call: NA
clone_size: NA
v_call: TRBV6-6
j_call: TRBJ1-5
cdr3_nt: TGTGCCAGCAGTAGCGGGGGGGGGTATCAGCCCCAGCATTTT
cdr3_aa: CASSSGGGYQPQHF

d_call: NA
clone_size: NA
v_call: TRBV7-4
j_call: TRBJ1-2
cdr3_nt: TGTGCCAGCAGCTTAGCCGATGGCTACACCTTC
cdr3_aa: CASSLADGYTF

d_call: TRBD2
clone_size: NA
v_call: TRBV7-3
j_call: TRBJ2-3
cdr3_nt: TGTGCCAGCAGCCGGGGACTAGCGGGAAAGTATTTT
cdr3_aa: CASSRGLAGKYF

d_call: TRBD2
clone_size: few
v_call: TRBV12-3/TRBV12-4
j_call: TRBJ2-7
cdr3_nt: TGTGCCAGCAGTTGGACTAGCGGGGGCTACGAGCAGTACTTC
cdr3_aa: CASSWTSGGYEQYF

d_call: NA
clone_size: few
v_call: TRBV5-1
j_call: TRBJ2-1
cdr3_nt: TGCGCCAGCAGCCGATCTAGCGCCCAAGAGACCCAGTTCTTC
cdr3_aa: CASSRSSAQETQFF

d_call: NA
clone_size: NA
v_call: TRBV7-6
j_call: TRBJ2-5
cdr3_nt: TGTGCCTTATCAGGGTATGAGACCCAGTACTTC
cdr3_aa: CALSGYETQYF

d_call: TRBD1
clone_size: few
v_call: TRBV10-1
j_call: TRBJ2-7
cdr3_nt: TGCGCCAGCAGTACGGGACAGGGGGCTTTCGATGAGCAGTACTTC
cdr3_aa: CASSTGQGAFDEQYF

d_call: NA
clone_size: many
v_call: TRBV12-3/TRBV12-4
j_call: TRBJ2-5
cdr3_nt: TGTGCCAGCAGCCCCAGGGGTGGGCAAGAGACCCAGTACTTC
cdr3_aa: CASSPRGGQETQYF

d_call: TRBD1
clone_size: NA
v_call: TRBV7-6
j_call: TRBJ2-3
cdr3_nt: TGTGCCAGCAGCGGACAGGGTACAGATACGCAGTATTTT
cdr3_aa: CASSGQGTDTQYF

d_call: TRBD2
clone_size: NA
v_call: TRBV7-9
j_call: TRBJ2-1
cdr3_nt: TGTGCCAGCAGGTTTCCCTCTTCTAGCGGGAGTTCGTACAATGAGCAGTTCTTC
cdr3_aa: CASRFPSSSGSSYNEQFF

d_call: TRBD2
clone_size: many
v_call: TRBV14
j_call: TRBJ2-1
cdr3_nt: TGTGCCAGCAGCCCCCGGATAGCGGGAGTTAAGGGTGAGCAGTTCTTC
cdr3_aa: CASSPRIAGVKGEQFF

d_call: NA
clone_size: NA
v_call: TRBV5-1
j_call: TRBJ1-6
cdr3_nt: TGCGCCAGCAGCGTACAGGGAAGTAATTCACCCCTCCACTTT
cdr3_aa: CASSVQGSNSPLHF

d_call: NA
clone_size: NA
v_call: TRBV7-2
j_call: TRBJ2-5
cdr3_nt: TGTGCCAGCAGCTTAGCGCGAGAGACCCAGTACTTC
cdr3_aa: CASSLARETQYF

d_call: TRBD2
clone_size: NA
v_call: TRBV7-9
j_call: TRBJ2-1
cdr3_nt: TGTGCCAGCAGCTACCGGGGGGAATACAATGAGCAGTTCTTC
cdr3_aa: CASSYRGEYNEQFF